These 14 T cell receptor beta chains came from one sample sequenced in a study of blood T cell repertoires in COVID-19. TCRdb's table, derived via immunoSEQ multiplex PCR, lists solely in-frame clones and lacks some. The table lists some 220,000 clones, more than 65% of them singletons, with more than 9% in the top ten. Input material: peripheral blood. These receptors were collected from a man aged 50-59 years with active or convalescent COVID-19.

This chain uses TRBV28 with TRBJ2-7; possible D gene TRBD2, 5 bases. The CDR3 totals 17 residues. Germline V CDR1 and CDR2: MDHEN, SYDVKM. Between the trimmed V and J ends, which lost 4 bases and 2 bases, there was a span of 21 bases. CDR3 residues: CASSSLARARRPYEQYF. CDR3 DNA: TGTGCCAGCAGTTCCCTTGCGAGGGCACGAAGGCCCTACGAGCAGTACTTC.

The chain couples TRBV9 to TRBJ2-1, with D possibly matching TRBD2 (6 bases). This CDR3 is built from 14 residues. Germline loops: CDR1 SGDLS, CDR2 YYNGEE. Trimming stripped 3 bases from V and 6 bases from J, with 13 bases between. The CDR3 region has the DNA TGTGCCAGCAGCGCGGGGCGGGGTTCCAATGAGCAGTTCTTC. It encodes CASSAGRGSNEQFF.

The chain couples TRBV5-6 to TRBJ2-1; TRBD2 matches 11 bases. Losses at the gene ends were 4 bases for V and 4 bases for J; bases not matched to a gene: 4. Germline-derived CDR1 and CDR2 are SGHDT and YYEEEE. This CDR3 is built from 15 residues. Here the CDR3 DNA reads TGTGCCAGCAGCGAGGGACTAGCGGTTTACAATGAGCAGTTCTTC. Translation gives CASSEGLAVYNEQFF. Full variable domain (rest looked up from reference TRBV5-6 and TRBJ2-1): DAGVTQSPTHLIKTRGQQVTLRCSPKSGHDTVSWYQQALGQGPQFIFQYYEEEERQRGNFPDRFSGHQFPNYSSELNVNALLLGDSALYLCASSEGLAVYNEQFFGPGTRLTVL.

The chain employs TRBV7-9 and TRBJ1-2; no firm D call. The ends were cut back, 5 bases at V and 0 bases at J, with 13 bases in the middle. CDR3 size: 15 residues. The germline V gene has CDR1 SEHNR and CDR2 FQNEAQ (reference sequence). CDR3 DNA: TGTGCCAGCAGCCCCCCATTCCGAGCTAACTATGGCTACACCTTC. Amino acids: CASSPPFRANYGYTF.

The rearrangement links TRBV6-6 to TRBJ2-3; D remains unclear. The germline CDR1 and CDR2 sequences are MNHNY and SVGAGI (reference sequence). The CDR3 sequence is 15 residues long. Trimming cost V 6 bases and J 0 bases, with 13 bases left between them. This CDR3 is CASRYLQKSTDTQYF. In nucleotides, the CDR3 is TGTGCCAGCAGGTACCTACAGAAAAGCACAGATACGCAGTATTTT.

This chain joins TRBV5-1 and TRBJ2-5, with a weak D call TRBD1 (6 bases). The CDR3 loop spans 13 amino acids. CDR1 is SGHRS, CDR2 YFSETQ, per germline. V dropped 4 bases and J dropped 2 bases, with 9 bases sitting between them. The DNA of the CDR3 is TGCGCCAGCAGCCCCACAGGGCAAGAGACCCAGTACTTC. Protein sequence: CASSPTGQETQYF. Based on the CDR3 plus reference TRBV5-1 and TRBJ2-5, the full variable domain is KAGVTQTPRYLIKTRGQQVTLSCSPISGHRSVSWYQQTPGQGLQFLFEYFSETQRNKGNFPGRFSGRQFSNSRSEMNVSTLELGDSALYLCASSPTGQETQYFGPGTRLLVL.

The J gene is TRBJ2-3, the V gene TRBV2; D possibly corresponds to TRBD2 (5 bases). V lost 10 bases and J 6 bases, leaving 20 bases between the germline ends. The CDR3 extends over 14 amino acids. CDR1 is SNHLY and CDR2 is FYNNEI in the germline V gene. The CDR3 DNA sequence: TGTGCCATTCCGCTCCGGGCCCCGGGGGATACGCAGTATTTT. Protein sequence: CAIPLRAPGDTQYF.

The chain links TRBV4-1 to TRBJ2-2; no reliable D call. Germline CDR1 reads MGHRA; CDR2 reads YSYEKL. Trimming took off 4 bases at V and 3 bases at J, with 18 bases between the two ends. CDR3 size: 17 residues. CDR3 nucleotide sequence: TGCGCCAGCAGCCCCCGCGGCCGGGTAGCCGACACCGGGGAGCTGTTTTTT. Translated, it gives CASSPRGRVADTGELFF.

This clone was seen a handful of times. The chain combines TRBV7-2 with TRBJ1-6, with D uncertain. Germline V gene sequence: CDR1 SGHTA, CDR2 FQGNSA. Trimming took off 3 bases at V and 6 bases at J, with 9 bases between the two ends. The CDR3 consists of 14 residues. The CDR3 sequence is CASSFSQFNSPLHF. For the CDR3, the DNA is TGTGCCAGCAGCTTTTCCCAGTTTAATTCACCCCTCCACTTT. Filled out from reference TRBV7-2 and TRBJ1-6, the complete variable domain reads GAGVSQSPSNKVTEKGKDVELRCDPISGHTALYWYRQSLGQGLEFLIYFQGNSAPDKSGLPSDRFSAERTGGSVSTLTIQRTQQEDSAVYLCASSFSQFNSPLHFGNGTRLTVT.

On this clone itself: Other DNA sequences in this sample translate to the same CDR3. The CDR3 sequence: CASSLRGGNTEAFF. The CDR3 DNA follows: TGTGCCAGCAGTTTGCGTGGTGGGAACACTGAAGCTTTCTTT. The genes are TRBV28 and TRBJ1-1; D remains unclear. This CDR3 contains 14 residues. Germline V gene sequence: CDR1 MDHEN, CDR2 SYDVKM. The V gene lost 3 bases and the J gene lost 1 base, with 9 bases spanning the gap.

The chain couples TRBV5-4 to TRBJ1-2; D unresolved. CDR3 length: 15 residues. V was pared by 0 bases and J by 0 bases, with 9 bases between. In germline, CDR1 is SGHNT, CDR2 YYREEE (reference sequence). The CDR3 protein is CASSLGRETNYGYTF. CDR3 in DNA: TGTGCCAGCAGCTTGGGGCGGGAGACTAACTATGGCTACACCTTC. Variable domain in full (rest from reference TRBV5-4 and TRBJ1-2): ETGVTQSPTHLIKTRGQQVTLRCSSQSGHNTVSWYQQALGQGPQFIFQYYREEENGRGNFPPRFSGLQFPNYSSELNVNALELDDSALYLCASSLGRETNYGYTFGSGTRLTVV.

The J gene is TRBJ2-7, the V gene TRBV5-1; weak D call: TRBD1 (5 bases). The V gene lost 0 bases and the J gene lost 6 bases, with 13 bases spanning the gap. The CDR3 loop spans 14 amino acids. Germline assignment: CDR1 SGHRS and CDR2 YFSETQ. As DNA, the CDR3 is TGCGCCAGCAGCTTGGGGGGCTTGGGCGGCGAGCAGTACTTC. It codes for CASSLGGLGGEQYF. The variable domain in full, completed from reference TRBV5-1 and TRBJ2-7, reads KAGVTQTPRYLIKTRGQQVTLSCSPISGHRSVSWYQQTPGQGLQFLFEYFSETQRNKGNFPGRFSGRQFSNSRSEMNVSTLELGDSALYLCASSLGGLGGEQYFGPGTRLTVT.

The V and J genes are TRBV5-4 and TRBJ2-5; 7 bases map to TRBD1. The CDR3 length is 12 residues. Germline V CDR1 and CDR2: SGHNT, YYREEE (reference sequence). The J segment lost 9 bases and the V segment lost 3 bases, leaving 5 bases of the junction unmatched. The CDR3 loop reads CASSSTGAAQYF. The CDR3 region has the DNA TGTGCCAGCAGCTCCACAGGGGCGGCCCAGTACTTC.

The chain has TRBV4-3 and TRBJ2-1, with 7 nucleotides matching TRBD1. The trim removed 0 bases at V and 4 bases at J, leaving 12 bases unmatched. Germline V gives CDR1 LGHNA, CDR2 YSLEER. This CDR3 has 18 residues. CDR3 DNA sequence: TGCGCCAGCAGCCAAGATCTTGGACAGGCTAACCCTTACAATGAGCAGTTCTTC. It translates to CASSQDLGQANPYNEQFF.